The entry that follows covers one T cell receptor beta chain sequence. What it binds is not known. This record comes from a study of T cell responses to AZD1222 COVID-19 vaccine. Study results and caveats: Just a handful of people given AZD1222 tested seropositive at baseline. Samples come after the peak T cell response, not at day 14.

The repertoire was sequenced with immunoSEQ multiplex PCR; TCRdb's copy has only in-frame clones and lacks some. The table lists roughly 50,000 clones, approximately 86% of them singletons. The CDR3 is 13 amino acids. The material was peripheral blood, obtained 28 days after the second AZD1222 dose. This TCR was recovered from an adult who received the AZD1222 COVID-19 vaccine. V is TRBV21-1 and J is TRBJ1-5; the listed D gene, TRBD1, was not tested against the DNA. TRBV21-1 corresponds to a pseudogene. The CDR3 nucleotides are TGTGCCAGCAGCAAAGAGGGGTGTCAGCCCCAGCATTTT. It yields the protein CASSKEGCQPQHF.